These 26 T cell receptor beta chains were all obtained from the same sample, sequenced in a study of cytomegalovirus exposure and HLA in healthy donors. In the PCR, 60 Vbeta and 13 Jbeta primers were used. TCRdb's table, derived via immunoSEQ multiplex PCR, lists solely in-frame clones and lacks some. Seen here are approximately 190,000 clones, more than 65% observed once, and the top ten hold approximately 1.8%. Sequences were obtained from PBMCs. These receptor sequences come from a woman in her 30s in good health and CMV-seronegative.

The J gene is TRBJ2-3, the V gene TRBV10-3; 7 bases align to TRBD1. This CDR3 is built from 17 residues. The ends lost 2 bases at V and 2 bases at J; junction bases unmatched: 10. The germline CDR1 and CDR2 sequences are ENHRY and SYGVKD. The CDR3 DNA reads as TGTGCCATCAGTGAGACGATTAAGACAGGGTACACAGATACGCAGTATTTT. It yields the protein CAISETIKTGYTDTQYF.

The CDR3 bases are TGTGCCAGCAGCCAAAGGGGAATGAACACTGAAGCTTTCTTT. Translating gives CASSQRGMNTEAFF. This chain uses TRBV14 with TRBJ1-1; weak D call: TRBD1 (5 bases). V was cut by 2 bases and J by 0 bases, with 7 bases left in between. The CDR3 totals 14 residues. Germline CDR1 reads SGHDN; CDR2 reads FVKESK.

The CDR3 loop reads CASSEDSLKNEKLFF. Written as DNA, the CDR3 is TGTGCCAGCTCAGAGGACAGCCTAAAAAATGAAAAACTGTTTTTT. This chain connects TRBV18 to TRBJ1-4, with D perhaps TRBD1 (6 bases). The germline V gene has CDR1 KGHSH and CDR2 LQKENI. Trimming removed 5 bases from V and 5 bases from J, with 15 bases in between. This CDR3 comprises 15 residues.

The chain recombines TRBV19 with TRBJ1-2; 8 nucleotides match TRBD1. Germline lookup yields CDR1 LNHDA and CDR2 SQIVND (reference sequence). The CDR3 runs to 20 residues. V lost 7 bases, J lost 3 bases, and 25 bases stayed unmatched. CDR3 DNA: TGTGCCAGTACGTCAGATTCGACTACGGGCAGGGGGCGACTTTACTATGGCTACACCTTC. Residues: CASTSDSTTGRGRLYYGYTF.

The chain is built from TRBV7-9 and TRBJ1-1, with 9 bases lining up with TRBD1. Losses at the gene ends were 5 bases for V and 4 bases for J; bases not matched to a gene: 5. The CDR3 is 14 residues long. Per the germline V gene, CDR1 is SEHNR and CDR2 is FQNEAQ (reference sequence). CDR3 amino acids: CASSPTTGGTEAFF. The CDR3 DNA follows: TGTGCCAGCAGCCCAACGACAGGGGGCACTGAAGCTTTCTTT.

The rearrangement links TRBV5-1 to TRBJ2-7; D remains unclear. The CDR3 is 13 residues long. Deletions cut 0 bases from V and 3 bases from J, with 7 bases between. Germline loops: CDR1 SGHRS, CDR2 YFSETQ. In DNA form, the CDR3 reads TGCGCCAGCAGCTTGGCAGGTATCTACGAGCAGTACTTC. This sequence encodes CASSLAGIYEQYF.

The chain is built from TRBV25-1 and TRBJ1-5, with 9 bases lining up with TRBD1. The CDR3 loop spans 15 amino acids. Germline-derived CDR1 and CDR2 are MGHDK and SYGVNS. V trimming: 2 bases; J trimming: 6 bases; junction bases outside the gene matches: 5. The CDR3: CASSEGGQGIQPQHF. The DNA for the CDR3 is TGTGCCAGCAGTGAAGGGGGACAGGGCATTCAGCCCCAGCATTTT.

The rearrangement uses TRBV5-4 and TRBJ2-3; 12 bases line up with TRBD1. The CDR3 is 17 residues long. Germline V gene data show CDR1 as SGHNT and CDR2 as YYREEE (reference sequence). V shed 4 bases, J shed 6 bases, and the junction held 12 bases outside the gene matches. CDR3 in amino acids: CASSKTGQGAFYDTQYF. Written as DNA, the CDR3 is TGTGCCAGCAGCAAAACGGGACAGGGGGCTTTCTACGATACGCAGTATTTT.

On this clone: An end of the junction differs from the germline gene, which may be a read error. DNA for the CDR3: TGTGCCAGCAGTTTCAGGGGTAGCTACGAGCAGCACTTC. Its translation is CASSFRGSYEQHF. The chain is built from TRBV27 and TRBJ2-7; TRBD1 is a possible D gene (6 bases). CDR3 size: 13 residues. Germline CDR1 reads MNHEY; CDR2 reads SMNVEV (reference sequence).

This clone was counted between two and nine times. The genes are TRBV6-4 and TRBJ2-1; D is perhaps TRBD1 (6 bases). Deletions cut 8 bases from V and 7 bases from J, with 21 bases between. This CDR3 spans 15 amino acids. CDR1 and CDR2 from the germline V gene are MRHNA and SNTAGT. The CDR3 reads CASSKTEDRGNEQFF. CDR3 coding DNA: TGTGCCAGCTCAAAAACGGAGGACAGAGGAAATGAGCAGTTCTTC.

The chain is built from TRBV7-9 and TRBJ2-3, with 7 bases identical to TRBD1. This CDR3 region has 18 residues. Germline-derived CDR1 and CDR2 are SEHNR and FQNEAQ (reference sequence). Unmatched junction bases numbered 16, after V lost 5 bases and J lost 2 bases. CDR3 DNA: TGTGCCAGCAGCCGTCCTTCTCCGACAGGGTTTAACACAGATACGCAGTATTTT. It is translated as CASSRPSPTGFNTDTQYF.

The J gene is TRBJ2-7, the V gene TRBV15; a weak D match, TRBD1 (5 bases). Trimming removed 0 bases from V and 7 bases from J, with 28 bases in between. Germline V lookup: CDR1 LNHNV, CDR2 YYDKDF (reference sequence). The CDR3 is made up of 19 amino acids. The CDR3 spells CATSRDQLEYRTPLGEQYF. The CDR3 region has the DNA TGTGCCACCAGCAGAGATCAATTAGAATACCGGACACCCCTGGGGGAGCAGTACTTC. Variable domain in full (rest from reference TRBV15 and TRBJ2-7): DAMVIQNPRYQVTQFGKPVTLSCSQTLNHNVMYWYQQKSSQAPKLLFHYYDKDFNNEADTPDNFQSRRPNTSFCFLDIRSPGLGDTAMYLCATSRDQLEYRTPLGEQYFGPGTRLTVT.

The rearrangement links TRBV5-1 to TRBJ2-5, with TRBD1 identical over 8 bases. Germline V gene data show CDR1 as SGHRS and CDR2 as YFSETQ. V lost 0 bases to trimming and J lost 0 bases; unmatched junction nucleotides: 4. The CDR3 contains 16 residues. CDR3: CASSLGGTGYQETQYF. CDR3 coding DNA: TGCGCCAGCAGCTTGGGGGGGACAGGCTACCAAGAGACCCAGTACTTC.

This chain uses TRBV7-2 with TRBJ2-7; TRBD2 agrees at 13 bases. The V and J ends lost 5 bases and 7 bases, in that order; junction bases with no gene match: 11. Per germline, CDR1 SGHTA and CDR2 FQGNSA. This CDR3 comprises 16 residues. The CDR3 is CASSRAGTSGIDEQYF. In DNA form, the CDR3 reads TGTGCCAGCAGCCGCGCGGGGACTAGCGGGATAGATGAGCAGTACTTC.

The V and J genes are TRBV5-6 and TRBJ1-2; D possibly corresponds to TRBD1 (5 bases). The CDR3 totals 14 residues. Trimming shortened V by 0 bases and J by 7 bases, and 13 bases separated the two germline ends. Germline loops: CDR1 SGHDT, CDR2 YYEEEE. This CDR3 reads CASSLDPRESGYTF. In nucleotides, the CDR3 is TGTGCCAGCAGCTTGGATCCCAGGGAAAGTGGCTACACCTTC.

The rearrangement uses TRBV7-2 and TRBJ2-1, with D hard to call. The CDR3 length is 13 residues. Germline V gene sequence: CDR1 SGHTA, CDR2 FQGNSA. The germline V and J ends were trimmed by 2 bases and 4 bases, with 6 bases remaining between them. CDR3 region: CASSLQRYNEQFF. CDR3 in DNA: TGTGCCAGCAGCTTACAGCGTTACAATGAGCAGTTCTTC.

The chain is built from TRBV5-4 and TRBJ2-7; D possibly corresponds to TRBD1 (6 bases). The CDR3 runs to 14 residues. In germline, CDR1 is SGHNT, CDR2 YYREEE (reference sequence). Trimming removed 3 bases from V and 1 base from J, with 11 bases in between. The CDR3 sequence is CASSSMTGSYEQYF. As DNA, the CDR3 is TGTGCCAGCAGCTCGATGACAGGTTCCTACGAGCAGTACTTC.

The chain carries TRBV9 and TRBJ2-1, with D perhaps matching TRBD2 (6 bases). This CDR3 contains 15 residues. V was cut by 4 bases and J by 8 bases, with 19 bases left in between. The V gene's germline CDR1 is SGDLS and CDR2 YYNGEE. CDR3 protein: CASSPPLGGTYEQFF. The CDR3 DNA reads TGTGCCAGCAGCCCCCCACTGGGAGGAACCTATGAGCAGTTCTTC.

DNA of the CDR3: TGTGCCAGCTCTCCCCAGGAGGGTTCTGGAAACACCATATATTTT. Translating it yields CASSPQEGSGNTIYF. The V gene is TRBV18, the J gene TRBJ1-3; no reliable D call. Germline values: CDR1 KGHSH, CDR2 LQKENI. V shed 6 bases and J shed 1 base, with 13 bases lying between them. The CDR3 length is 15 residues.

The genes are TRBV4-2 and TRBJ2-1; TRBD2 matches 10 bases. CDR3 length: 18 amino acids. Germline CDR1 is LGHNA and CDR2 is YNFKEQ. V gave up 4 bases and J gave up 7 bases; unmatched junction bases: 16. For the CDR3, the DNA is TGTGCCAGCAGCCTAAACATAGGCCCCCTAGCGGGAGAGAATGAGCAGTTCTTC. Its translation: CASSLNIGPLAGENEQFF.

The chain uses TRBV6-1 and TRBJ2-1; 7 bases agree with TRBD1. The V and J ends lost 3 bases and 2 bases, in that order; junction bases with no gene match: 10. The V gene's germline CDR1 is MNHNS and CDR2 SASEGT. The CDR3 extends over 17 amino acids. CDR3 coding DNA: TGTGCCAGCAGTGACCAGACAGGGACGTTGACCTACAATGAGCAGTTCTTC. It translates to CASSDQTGTLTYNEQFF.

The genes are TRBV27 and TRBJ2-7, with D hard to call. This CDR3 is 14 amino acids long. The ends were cut back, 3 bases at V and 2 bases at J, with 11 bases in the middle. Germline loops: CDR1 MNHEY, CDR2 SMNVEV (reference sequence). CDR3 DNA: TGTGCCAGCAGTTTTGGGCAGATCCCCTACGAGCAGTACTTC. Residues: CASSFGQIPYEQYF.

The chain couples TRBV27 to TRBJ2-3; the D gene is possibly TRBD2 (5 bases). The CDR3 is 11 residues long. Germline values: CDR1 MNHEY, CDR2 SMNVEV (reference sequence). The V end was cut by 2 bases, the J end by 11 bases, with 8 bases between. The CDR3 DNA is TGTGCCAGCAGTTTACGGACTCGGCAGTATTTT. Translating gives CASSLRTRQYF.

The chain is built from TRBV6-5 and TRBJ1-5; weak D call: TRBD1 (6 bases). The CDR3 extends over 15 amino acids. Germline V lookup: CDR1 MNHEY, CDR2 SVGAGI. Trimming took 5 bases from V and 5 from J, leaving 16 bases between them. Here the CDR3 reads CASSKDGTRDQPQHF. CDR3 DNA sequence: TGTGCCAGCAGTAAAGACGGGACACGAGATCAGCCCCAGCATTTT.

V usage is TRBV18 and J usage is TRBJ1-4; 10 nucleotides line up with TRBD1. This CDR3 spans 17 amino acids. Trimming at V came to 4 bases and at J to 5 bases, leaving 10 bases not matched to a gene. Looked up from germline, CDR1 is KGHSH and CDR2 is LQKENI. The CDR3 DNA reads TGTGCCAGCTCACTGAACACTCAGGGACAGGGGAATGAAAAACTGTTTTTT. It translates to CASSLNTQGQGNEKLFF.

The table lists this clone with a few counts. This chain connects TRBV28 to TRBJ1-2, with D possibly TRBD1 on 6 matching bases. This CDR3 is built from 12 residues. The germline V and J ends were trimmed by 6 bases and 3 bases, with 8 bases remaining between them. Germline CDR1 and CDR2: MDHEN and SYDVKM. The CDR3 nucleotides read TGTGCCAGCAGGGACAGCCACTATGGCTACACCTTC. As protein: CASRDSHYGYTF.